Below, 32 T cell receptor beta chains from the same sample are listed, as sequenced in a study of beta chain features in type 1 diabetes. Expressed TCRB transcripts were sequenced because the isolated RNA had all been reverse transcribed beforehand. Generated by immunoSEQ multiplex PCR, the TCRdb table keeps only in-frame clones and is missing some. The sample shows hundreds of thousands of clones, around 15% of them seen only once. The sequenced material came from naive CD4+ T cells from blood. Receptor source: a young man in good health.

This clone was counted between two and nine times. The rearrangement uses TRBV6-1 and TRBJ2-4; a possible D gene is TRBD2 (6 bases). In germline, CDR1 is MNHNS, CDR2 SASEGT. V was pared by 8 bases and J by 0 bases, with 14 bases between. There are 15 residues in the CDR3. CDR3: CASSTSTLAKNIQYF. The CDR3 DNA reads TGTGCCAGCTCGACTAGTACCTTAGCCAAAAACATTCAGTACTTC.

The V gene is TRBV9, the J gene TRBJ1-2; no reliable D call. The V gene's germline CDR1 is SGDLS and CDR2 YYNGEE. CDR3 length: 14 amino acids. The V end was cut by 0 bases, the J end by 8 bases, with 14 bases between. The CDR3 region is CASSVGYGSWGYTF. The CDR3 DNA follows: TGTGCCAGCAGCGTAGGATACGGCTCCTGGGGCTACACCTTC.

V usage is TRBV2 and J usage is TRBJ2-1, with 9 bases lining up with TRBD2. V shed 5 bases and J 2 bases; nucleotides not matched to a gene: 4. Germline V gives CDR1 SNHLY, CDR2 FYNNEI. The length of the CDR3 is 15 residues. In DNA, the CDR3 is TGTGCCAGCAGTCGGACTAGCGTTACCTACAATGAGCAGTTCTTC. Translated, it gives CASSRTSVTYNEQFF. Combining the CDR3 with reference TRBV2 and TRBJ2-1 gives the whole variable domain EPEVTQTPSHQVTQMGQEVILRCVPISNHLYFYWYRQILGQKVEFLVSFYNNEISEKSEIFDDQFSVERPDGSNFTLKIRSTKLEDSAMYFCASSRTSVTYNEQFFGPGTRLTVL.

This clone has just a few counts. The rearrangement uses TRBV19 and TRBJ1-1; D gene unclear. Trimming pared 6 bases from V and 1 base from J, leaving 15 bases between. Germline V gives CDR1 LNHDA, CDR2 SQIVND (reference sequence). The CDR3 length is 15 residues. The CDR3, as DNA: TGTGCCAGTAGCATAACCAGGACGGAGAACACTGAAGCTTTCTTT. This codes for CASSITRTENTEAFF.

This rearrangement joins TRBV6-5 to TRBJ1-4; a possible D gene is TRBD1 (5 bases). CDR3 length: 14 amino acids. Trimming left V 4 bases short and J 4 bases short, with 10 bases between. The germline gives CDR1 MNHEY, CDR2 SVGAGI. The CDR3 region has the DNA TGTGCCAGCAGTTCGACAGACAATAATGAAAAACTGTTTTTT. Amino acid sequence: CASSSTDNNEKLFF.

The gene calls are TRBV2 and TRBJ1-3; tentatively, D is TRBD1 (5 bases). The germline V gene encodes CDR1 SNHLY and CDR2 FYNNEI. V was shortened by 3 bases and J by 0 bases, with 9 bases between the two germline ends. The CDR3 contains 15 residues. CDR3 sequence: CASSDQGGSGNTIYF. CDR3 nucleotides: TGTGCCAGCAGTGATCAGGGCGGCTCTGGAAACACCATATATTTT.

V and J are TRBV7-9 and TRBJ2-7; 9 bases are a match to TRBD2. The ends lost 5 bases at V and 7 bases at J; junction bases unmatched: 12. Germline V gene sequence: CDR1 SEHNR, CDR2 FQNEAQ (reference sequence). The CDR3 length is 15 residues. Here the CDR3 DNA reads TGTGCCAGCAGCCCGAGGGGAGGCGGGAGGGGTGAGCAGTACTTC. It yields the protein CASSPRGGGRGEQYF.

This CDR3 is CASSGAGRYTEAFF. In DNA, the CDR3 is TGTGCCAGCAGCGGGGCAGGGAGATACACTGAAGCTTTCTTT. The chain recombines TRBV14 with TRBJ1-1, with D perhaps matching TRBD1 (5 bases). V gave up 5 bases and J gave up 3 bases, with 13 bases separating them. The CDR3 spans 14 residues. The germline V gene has CDR1 SGHDN and CDR2 FVKESK.

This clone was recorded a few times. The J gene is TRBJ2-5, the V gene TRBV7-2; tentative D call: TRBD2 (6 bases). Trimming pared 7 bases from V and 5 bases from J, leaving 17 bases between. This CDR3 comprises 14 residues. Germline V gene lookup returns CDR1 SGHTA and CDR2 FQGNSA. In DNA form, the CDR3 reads TGTGCCAGCACTTGGGGAGGAGGAGGGGAGACCCAGTACTTC. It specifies CASTWGGGGETQYF.

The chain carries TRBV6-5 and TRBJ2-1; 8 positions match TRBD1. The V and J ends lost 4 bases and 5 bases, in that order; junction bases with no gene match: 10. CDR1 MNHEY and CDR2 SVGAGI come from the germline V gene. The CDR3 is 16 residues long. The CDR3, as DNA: TGTGCCAGCAGTTGGGGAACCGGGACAGGTCACAATGAGCAGTTCTTC. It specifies CASSWGTGTGHNEQFF.

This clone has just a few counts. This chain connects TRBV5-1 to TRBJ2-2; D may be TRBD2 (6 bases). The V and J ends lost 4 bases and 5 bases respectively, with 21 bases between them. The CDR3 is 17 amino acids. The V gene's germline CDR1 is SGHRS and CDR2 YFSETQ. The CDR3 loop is CASSLRTVGGLTGELFF. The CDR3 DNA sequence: TGCGCCAGCAGCCTAAGGACCGTTGGAGGACTAACCGGGGAGCTGTTTTTT.

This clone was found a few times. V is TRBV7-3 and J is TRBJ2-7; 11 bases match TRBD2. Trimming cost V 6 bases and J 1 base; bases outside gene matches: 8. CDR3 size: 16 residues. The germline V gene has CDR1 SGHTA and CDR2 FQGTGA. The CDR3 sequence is CASRSSGTSGSYEQYF. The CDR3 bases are TGTGCCAGCAGATCCTCCGGGACTAGCGGTTCCTACGAGCAGTACTTC.

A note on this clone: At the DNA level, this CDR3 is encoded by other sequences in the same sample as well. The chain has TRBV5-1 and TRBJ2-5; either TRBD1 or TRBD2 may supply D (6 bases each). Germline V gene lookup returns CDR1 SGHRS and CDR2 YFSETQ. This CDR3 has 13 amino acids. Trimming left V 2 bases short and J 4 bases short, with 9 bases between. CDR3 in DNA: TGCGCCAGCAGCTTAGGGGGGCGAGAGACCCAGTACTTC. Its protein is CASSLGGRETQYF.

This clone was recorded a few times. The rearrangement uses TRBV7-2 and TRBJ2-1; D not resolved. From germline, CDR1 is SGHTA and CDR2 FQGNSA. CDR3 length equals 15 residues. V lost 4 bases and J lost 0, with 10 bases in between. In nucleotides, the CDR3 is TGTGCCAGCAGCTCTCAATCCAGCTCCTACAATGAGCAGTTCTTC. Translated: CASSSQSSSYNEQFF.

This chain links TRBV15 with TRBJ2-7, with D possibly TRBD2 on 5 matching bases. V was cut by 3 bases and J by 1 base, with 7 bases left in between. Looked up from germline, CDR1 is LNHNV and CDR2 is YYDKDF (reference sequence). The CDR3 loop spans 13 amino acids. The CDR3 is CATSREASYEQYF. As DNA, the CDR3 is TGTGCCACCAGCAGGGAGGCGTCCTACGAGCAGTACTTC.

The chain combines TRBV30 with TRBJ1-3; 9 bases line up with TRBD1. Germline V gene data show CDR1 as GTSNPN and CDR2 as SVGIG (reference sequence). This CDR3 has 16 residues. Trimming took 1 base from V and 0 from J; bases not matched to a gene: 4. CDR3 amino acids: CAWSDTGGASGNTIYF. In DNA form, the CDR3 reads TGTGCCTGGAGTGACACAGGGGGCGCCTCTGGAAACACCATATATTTT.

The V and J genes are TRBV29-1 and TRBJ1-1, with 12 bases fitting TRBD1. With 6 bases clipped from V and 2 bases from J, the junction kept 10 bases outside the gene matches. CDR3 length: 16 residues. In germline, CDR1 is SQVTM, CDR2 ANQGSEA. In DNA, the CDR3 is TGCAGCGTATCACCGGGACAGGGGGCAGGAAACACTGAAGCTTTCTTT. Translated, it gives CSVSPGQGAGNTEAFF. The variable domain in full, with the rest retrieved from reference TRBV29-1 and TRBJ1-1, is SAVISQKPSRDICQRGTSLTIQCQVDSQVTMMFWYRQQPGQSLTLIATANQGSEATYESGFVIDKFPISRPNLTFSTLTVSNMSPEDSSIYLCSVSPGQGAGNTEAFFGQGTRLTVV.

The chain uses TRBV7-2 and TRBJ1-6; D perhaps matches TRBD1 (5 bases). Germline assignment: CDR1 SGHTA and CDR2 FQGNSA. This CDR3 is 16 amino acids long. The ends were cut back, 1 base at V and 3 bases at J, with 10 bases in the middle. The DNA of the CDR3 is TGTGCCAGCAGCTTAGTTGCGACAGTCTATAATTCACCCCTCCACTTT. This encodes CASSLVATVYNSPLHF.

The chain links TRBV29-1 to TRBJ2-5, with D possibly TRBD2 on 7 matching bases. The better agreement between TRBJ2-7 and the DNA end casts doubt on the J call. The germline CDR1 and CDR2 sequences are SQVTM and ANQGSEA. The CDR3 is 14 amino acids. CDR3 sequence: CSVVRGRAPYEQYF. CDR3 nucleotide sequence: TGCAGCGTTGTGAGGGGGAGGGCCCCCTACGAGCAGTACTTC.

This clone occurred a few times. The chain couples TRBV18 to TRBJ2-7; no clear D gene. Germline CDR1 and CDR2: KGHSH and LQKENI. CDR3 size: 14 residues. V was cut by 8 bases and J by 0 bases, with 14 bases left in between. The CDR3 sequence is CASISSGSSYEQYF. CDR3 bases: TGTGCCAGCATTAGTAGTGGATCCTCCTACGAGCAGTACTTC. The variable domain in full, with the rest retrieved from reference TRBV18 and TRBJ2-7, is NAGVMQNPRHLVRRRGQEARLRCSPMKGHSHVYWYRQLPEEGLKFMVYLQKENIIDESGMPKERFSAEFPKEGPSILRIQQVVRGDSAAYFCASISSGSSYEQYFGPGTRLTVT.

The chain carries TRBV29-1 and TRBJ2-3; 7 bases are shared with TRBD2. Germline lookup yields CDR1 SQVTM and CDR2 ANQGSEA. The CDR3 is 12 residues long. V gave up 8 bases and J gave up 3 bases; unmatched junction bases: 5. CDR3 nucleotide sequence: TGCAGCTGGGGGGGAAGGACAGATACGCAGTATTTT. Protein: CSWGGRTDTQYF.

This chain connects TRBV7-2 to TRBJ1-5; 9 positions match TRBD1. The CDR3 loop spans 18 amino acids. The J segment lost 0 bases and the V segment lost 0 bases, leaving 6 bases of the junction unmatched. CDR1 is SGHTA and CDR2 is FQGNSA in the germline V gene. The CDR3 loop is CASSLALDRGYSNQPQHF. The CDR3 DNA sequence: TGTGCCAGCAGCTTAGCGCTGGACAGGGGATATAGCAATCAGCCCCAGCATTTT.

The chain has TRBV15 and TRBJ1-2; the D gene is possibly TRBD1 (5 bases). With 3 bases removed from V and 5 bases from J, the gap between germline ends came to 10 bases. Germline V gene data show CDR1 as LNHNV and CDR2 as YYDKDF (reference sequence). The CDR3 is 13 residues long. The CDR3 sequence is CATSSTGLYGYTF. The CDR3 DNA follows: TGTGCCACCAGCAGTACAGGACTGTATGGCTACACCTTC.

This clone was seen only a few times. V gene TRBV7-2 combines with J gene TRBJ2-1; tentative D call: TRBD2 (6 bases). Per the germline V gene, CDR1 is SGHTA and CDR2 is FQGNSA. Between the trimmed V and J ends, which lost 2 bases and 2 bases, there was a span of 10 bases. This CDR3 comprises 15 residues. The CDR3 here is CASSLTGAAYNEQFF. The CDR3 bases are TGTGCCAGCAGCTTAACGGGAGCTGCCTACAATGAGCAGTTCTTC.

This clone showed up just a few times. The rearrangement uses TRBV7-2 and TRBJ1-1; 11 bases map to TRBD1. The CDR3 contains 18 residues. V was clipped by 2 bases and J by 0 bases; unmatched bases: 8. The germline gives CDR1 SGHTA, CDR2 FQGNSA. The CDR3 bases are TGTGCCAGCAGCTTACCCGGGACAGGGGGGAGTATGAACACTGAAGCTTTCTTT. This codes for CASSLPGTGGSMNTEAFF.

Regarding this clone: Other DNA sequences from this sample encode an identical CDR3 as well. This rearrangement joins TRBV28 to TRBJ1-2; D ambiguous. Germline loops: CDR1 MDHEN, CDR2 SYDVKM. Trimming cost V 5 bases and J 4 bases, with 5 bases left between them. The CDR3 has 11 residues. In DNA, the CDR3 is TGTGCCAGCAGTCTGAGCTATGGCTACACCTTC. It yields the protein CASSLSYGYTF.

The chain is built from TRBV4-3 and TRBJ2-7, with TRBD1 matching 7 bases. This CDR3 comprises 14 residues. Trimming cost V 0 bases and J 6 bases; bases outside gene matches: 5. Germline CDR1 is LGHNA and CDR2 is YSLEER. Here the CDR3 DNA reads TGCGCCAGCAGCCAAGACACAGGGGAAACCGAGCAGTACTTC. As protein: CASSQDTGETEQYF.

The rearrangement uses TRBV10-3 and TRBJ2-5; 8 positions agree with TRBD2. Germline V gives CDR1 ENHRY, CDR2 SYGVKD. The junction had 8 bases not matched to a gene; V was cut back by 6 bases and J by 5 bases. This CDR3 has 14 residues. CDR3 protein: CAISGLATGETQYF. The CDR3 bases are TGTGCCATCAGCGGACTAGCAACGGGGGAGACCCAGTACTTC.

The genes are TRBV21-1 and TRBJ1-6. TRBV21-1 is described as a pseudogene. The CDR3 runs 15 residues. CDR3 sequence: CASSNREAVGSPLHF. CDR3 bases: TGTGCCAGCAGCAACAGGGAGGCGGTCGGTTCACCCCTCCACTTT.

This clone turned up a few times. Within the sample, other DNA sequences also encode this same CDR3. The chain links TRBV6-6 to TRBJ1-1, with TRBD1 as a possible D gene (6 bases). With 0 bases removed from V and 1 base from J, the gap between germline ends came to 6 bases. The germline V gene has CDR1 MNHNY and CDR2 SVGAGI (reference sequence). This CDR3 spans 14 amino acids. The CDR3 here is CASSYSDRNTEAFF. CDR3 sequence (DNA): TGTGCCAGCAGTTACTCGGACAGGAACACTGAAGCTTTCTTT.

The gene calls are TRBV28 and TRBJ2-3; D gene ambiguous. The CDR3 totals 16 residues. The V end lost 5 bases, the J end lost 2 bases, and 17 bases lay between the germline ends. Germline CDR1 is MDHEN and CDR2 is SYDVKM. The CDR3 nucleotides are TGTGCCAGCAGTAGAAACCTGCGTGCTATCACAGATACGCAGTATTTT. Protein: CASSRNLRAITDTQYF.

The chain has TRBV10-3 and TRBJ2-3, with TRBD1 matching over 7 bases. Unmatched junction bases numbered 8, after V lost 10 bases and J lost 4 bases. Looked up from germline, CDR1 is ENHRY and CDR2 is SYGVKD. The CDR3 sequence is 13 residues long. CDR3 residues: CATLGQAPDTQYF. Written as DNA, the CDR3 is TGTGCCACCCTCGGACAGGCGCCAGATACGCAGTATTTT.